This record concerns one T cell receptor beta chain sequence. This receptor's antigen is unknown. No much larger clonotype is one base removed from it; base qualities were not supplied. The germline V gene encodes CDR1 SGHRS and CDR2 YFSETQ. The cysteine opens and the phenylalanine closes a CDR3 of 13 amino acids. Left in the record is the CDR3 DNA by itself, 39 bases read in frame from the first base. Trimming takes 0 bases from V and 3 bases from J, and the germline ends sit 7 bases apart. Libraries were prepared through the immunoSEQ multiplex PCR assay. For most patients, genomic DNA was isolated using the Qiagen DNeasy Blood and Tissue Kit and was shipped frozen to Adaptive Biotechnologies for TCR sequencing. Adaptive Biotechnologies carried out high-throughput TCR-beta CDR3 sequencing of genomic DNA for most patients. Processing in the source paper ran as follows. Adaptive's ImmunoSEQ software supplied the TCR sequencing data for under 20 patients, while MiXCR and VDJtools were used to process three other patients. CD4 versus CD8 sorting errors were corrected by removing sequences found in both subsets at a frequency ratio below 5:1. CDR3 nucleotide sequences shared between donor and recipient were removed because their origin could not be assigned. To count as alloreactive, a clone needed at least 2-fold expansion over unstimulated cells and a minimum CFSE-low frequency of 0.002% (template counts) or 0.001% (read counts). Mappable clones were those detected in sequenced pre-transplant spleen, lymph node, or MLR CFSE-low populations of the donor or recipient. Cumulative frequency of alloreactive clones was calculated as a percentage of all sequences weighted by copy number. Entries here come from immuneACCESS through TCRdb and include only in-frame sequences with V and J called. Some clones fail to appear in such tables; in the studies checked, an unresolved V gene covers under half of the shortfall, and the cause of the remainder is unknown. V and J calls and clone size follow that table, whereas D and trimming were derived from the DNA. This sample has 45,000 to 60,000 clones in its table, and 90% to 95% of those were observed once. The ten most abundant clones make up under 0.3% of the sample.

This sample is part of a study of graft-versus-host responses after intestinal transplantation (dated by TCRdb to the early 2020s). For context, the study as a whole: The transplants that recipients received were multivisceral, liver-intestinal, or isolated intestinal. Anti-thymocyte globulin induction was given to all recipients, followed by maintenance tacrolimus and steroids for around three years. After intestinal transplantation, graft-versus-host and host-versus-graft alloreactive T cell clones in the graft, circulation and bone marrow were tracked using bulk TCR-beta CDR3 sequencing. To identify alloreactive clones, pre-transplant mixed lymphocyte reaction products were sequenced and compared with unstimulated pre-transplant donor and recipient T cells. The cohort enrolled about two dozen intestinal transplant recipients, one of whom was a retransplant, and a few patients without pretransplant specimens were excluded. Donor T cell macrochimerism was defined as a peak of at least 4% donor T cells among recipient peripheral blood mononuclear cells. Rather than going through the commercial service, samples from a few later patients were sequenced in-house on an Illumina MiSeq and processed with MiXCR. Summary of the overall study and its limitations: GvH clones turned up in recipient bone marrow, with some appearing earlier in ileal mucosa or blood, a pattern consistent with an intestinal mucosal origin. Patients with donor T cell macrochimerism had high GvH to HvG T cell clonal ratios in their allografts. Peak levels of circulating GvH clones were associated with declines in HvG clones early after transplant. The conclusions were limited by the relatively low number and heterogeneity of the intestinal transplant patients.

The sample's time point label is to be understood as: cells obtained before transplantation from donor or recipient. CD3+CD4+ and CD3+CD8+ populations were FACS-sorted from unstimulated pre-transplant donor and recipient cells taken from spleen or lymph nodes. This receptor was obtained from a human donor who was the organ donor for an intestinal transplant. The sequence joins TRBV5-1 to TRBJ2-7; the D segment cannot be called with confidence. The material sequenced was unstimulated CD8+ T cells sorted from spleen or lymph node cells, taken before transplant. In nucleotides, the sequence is TGCGCCAGCAGCTTGGAGGTCGACTACGAGCAGTACTTC. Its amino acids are CASSLEVDYEQYF.